Shown below are 15 T cell receptor beta chains from a single sample sequenced in a study of shared clonotypes between healthy human individuals. Measured with immunoSEQ multiplex PCR; TCRdb has only the in-frame clones, and not every one. Counted here are approximately 2,300,000 clones, 92% occurring once; the ten biggest clones make up 0.3% to 0.45%. The sequencing sample was made of naive CD4+ T cells from PBMCs. Subset noted: CD45RA+ positively selected. All receptors come from a man aged 18 to 29 in good health. Some clones in this sample may be carry-over from other donors' samples.

This sequence joins TRBV9 and TRBJ2-1; the D call may be TRBD1 or TRBD2 (5 bases each). Trimming shortened V by 3 bases and J by 8 bases, and 18 bases separated the two germline ends. The CDR3 runs 15 residues. Germline V lookup: CDR1 SGDLS, CDR2 YYNGEE. CDR3: CASSAEMGRLDEQFF. Here the CDR3 DNA reads TGTGCCAGCAGCGCTGAAATGGGACGCCTGGATGAGCAGTTCTTC.

The chain links TRBV19 to TRBJ2-5; a weak D match, TRBD2 (5 bases). V was cut by 5 bases and J by 3 bases, with 7 bases left in between. CDR1 and CDR2 (germline): LNHDA, SQIVND (reference sequence). This CDR3 is built from 12 residues. CDR3 residues: CASSSREETQYF. The DNA of the CDR3 is TGTGCCAGTAGTTCGAGGGAAGAGACCCAGTACTTC.

The chain employs TRBV7-6 and TRBJ1-3, with D uncertain. V lost 5 bases and J 0 bases, leaving 5 bases between the germline ends. Germline-derived CDR1 and CDR2 are SGHVS and FNYEAQ. This CDR3 comprises 13 residues. This CDR3 is CASSPTSGNTIYF. In DNA, the CDR3 is TGTGCCAGCAGCCCAACCTCTGGAAACACCATATATTTT.

The CDR3 DNA sequence: TGCAGCGTGCAATCTAGCGGGGCAAACATTCAGTACTTC. This translates into CSVQSSGANIQYF. The chain links TRBV29-1 to TRBJ2-4; 9 bases fit TRBD2. The CDR3 is made up of 13 amino acids. The germline CDR1 and CDR2 sequences are SQVTM and ANQGSEA. V lost 6 bases to trimming and J lost 6 bases; unmatched junction nucleotides: 6.

The chain links TRBV4-1 to TRBJ2-7; D perhaps matches TRBD1 (6 bases). The CDR3 spans 15 residues. Germline lookup yields CDR1 MGHRA and CDR2 YSYEKL. The V end was cut by 5 bases, the J end by 1 base, with 15 bases between. The DNA of the CDR3 is TGCGCCAGCAGCTATCTTACTAGGGGGTCCTACGAGCAGTACTTC. This sequence encodes CASSYLTRGSYEQYF.

This clone was counted once. V and J are TRBV28 and TRBJ2-5, with TRBD2 matching 7 bases. Germline CDR1 and CDR2: MDHEN and SYDVKM. The CDR3 has 14 residues. After removal of 8 bases from V and 2 bases from J, the junction contained 8 bases not matched to a gene. The CDR3: CASGISSGQETQYF. CDR3 DNA sequence: TGTGCCAGCGGTATTTCTAGCGGACAAGAGACCCAGTACTTC.

Written as DNA, the CDR3 is TGCGCCAGCAGCTTGTCCGGCCCTAATGAAAAACTGTTTTTT. Protein product: CASSLSGPNEKLFF. The chain combines TRBV5-1 with TRBJ1-4; D not certain. Trimming stripped 1 base from V and 3 bases from J, with 7 bases between. This CDR3 comprises 14 residues. From germline, CDR1 is SGHRS and CDR2 YFSETQ. Full variable domain (remainder filled in from reference TRBV5-1 and TRBJ1-4): KAGVTQTPRYLIKTRGQQVTLSCSPISGHRSVSWYQQTPGQGLQFLFEYFSETQRNKGNFPGRFSGRQFSNSRSEMNVSTLELGDSALYLCASSLSGPNEKLFFGSGTQLSVL.

The CDR3 here is CASSTHTTDTQYF. CDR3 in DNA: TGTGCCAGCAGCACACACACCACAGATACGCAGTATTTT. V gene TRBV7-3 combines with J gene TRBJ2-3, with unresolved D. Trimming removed 5 bases from V and 2 bases from J, with 8 bases in between. Germline V lookup: CDR1 SGHTA, CDR2 FQGTGA. There are 13 residues in the CDR3.

Comment on this clone: This sample also contains other DNA sequences that code for the same CDR3. J is TRBJ1-5 and V is TRBV6-1; D is undetermined. The germline CDR1 and CDR2 sequences are MNHNS and SASEGT. The CDR3 has 13 amino acids. The germline V and J ends were trimmed by 1 base and 6 bases, with 7 bases remaining between them. This CDR3 is CASSEGFGQPQHF. CDR3 in DNA: TGTGCCAGCAGTGAAGGATTCGGTCAGCCCCAGCATTTT.

The chain carries TRBV5-1 and TRBJ1-2, with TRBD1 matching 7 bases. Germline CDR1 and CDR2: SGHRS and YFSETQ. V lost 3 bases to trimming and J lost 0 bases; unmatched junction nucleotides: 5. The length of the CDR3 is 15 residues. Here the CDR3 DNA reads TGCGCCAGCAGCTATGGGACAGCAGCTAACTATGGCTACACCTTC. This translates into CASSYGTAANYGYTF.

As regards this clone: This CDR3 is also generated by other DNA sequences in the sample. The rearrangement joins TRBV5-1 to TRBJ2-5; 12 nucleotides match TRBD2. Germline CDR1 is SGHRS and CDR2 is YFSETQ. The CDR3 covers 14 residues. After removal of 4 bases from V and 2 bases from J, the junction contained 0 bases not matched to a gene. CDR3 loop: CASSLAGGQETQYF. CDR3 nucleotide sequence: TGCGCCAGCAGCCTAGCGGGAGGGCAAGAGACCCAGTACTTC. The variable domain in full, completed from reference TRBV5-1 and TRBJ2-5, reads KAGVTQTPRYLIKTRGQQVTLSCSPISGHRSVSWYQQTPGQGLQFLFEYFSETQRNKGNFPGRFSGRQFSNSRSEMNVSTLELGDSALYLCASSLAGGQETQYFGPGTRLLVL.

The chain recombines TRBV25-1 with TRBJ2-1; 12 nucleotides agree with TRBD2. J lost 7 bases, V lost 4 bases, and 14 bases had no gene match. In germline, CDR1 is MGHDK, CDR2 SYGVNS. This CDR3 region has 18 residues. The CDR3 sequence is CASSGWTSGTTGGNEQFF. CDR3 bases: TGTGCCAGCAGTGGCTGGACTAGCGGGACTACGGGGGGGAATGAGCAGTTCTTC.

Only one count was recorded for this clone. The chain joins TRBV7-9 to TRBJ2-1; 13 bases line up with TRBD2. V gave up 5 bases and J gave up 6 bases; unmatched junction bases: 16. Per germline, CDR1 SEHNR and CDR2 FQNEAQ (reference sequence). The CDR3 has 19 residues. The CDR3: CASSPPGLAGTPRVNEQFF. CDR3 DNA: TGTGCCAGCAGCCCACCGGGACTAGCGGGAACCCCGCGGGTCAATGAGCAGTTCTTC.

The V call is TRBV5-8, the J call TRBJ1-2; no reliable D call. The CDR3 runs to 13 residues. Germline V gene sequence: CDR1 SGHTS, CDR2 YDEGEE. The V end was cut by 1 base, the J end by 8 bases, with 12 bases between. DNA of the CDR3: TGTGCCAGCAGCTTGTTGGGGAGGTGGGGCTACACCTTC. Amino acids: CASSLLGRWGYTF.

The chain carries TRBV27 and TRBJ2-1; D unresolved. The CDR3 covers 15 residues. V was cut by 6 bases and J by 6 bases, with 18 bases left in between. The germline V gene encodes CDR1 MNHEY and CDR2 SMNVEV (reference sequence). CDR3 amino acids: CASRILGPTRNEQFF. The DNA of the CDR3 is TGTGCCAGCAGGATCTTAGGACCCACCCGCAATGAGCAGTTCTTC.